This entry lists 5 T cell receptor beta chains sequenced from one sample in a study of identical twins. A single record per CDR3 protein comes from TCRdb applying MiXCR to the 5' RACE reads. The sample shows hundreds of thousands of distinct CDR3 sequences, more than 9% of them seen only once. These data were also filed under a second study, of yellow fever vaccine responses in identical twins.

The sequenced sample was PBMCs. Every receptor here comes from a woman between 18 and 30 years old in good health.

This clonotype has at least ten counts. V gene TRBV7-9 combines with J gene TRBJ2-1; unclear D gene. CDR1 is SEHNR and CDR2 is FQNEAQ in the germline V gene (reference sequence). The CDR3 has 11 amino acids. Trimming removed 8 bases from V and 6 bases from J, with 8 bases in between. The CDR3 nucleotides read TGTGCCAGCCTTCGGCGCAATGAGCAGTTCTTC. This gives the protein CASLRRNEQFF. Combining the CDR3 with reference TRBV7-9 and TRBJ2-1 gives the whole variable domain DTGVSQNPRHKITKRGQNVTFRCDPISEHNRLYWYRQTLGQGPEFLTYFQNEAQLEKSRLLSDRFSAERPKGSFSTLEIQRTEQGDSAMYLCASLRRNEQFFGPGTRLTVL.

This clonotype was detected many times. The V gene is TRBV12-3 or TRBV12-4, the J gene TRBJ1-6; TRBD1 matches at 8 bases. Germline trimming cut 5 bases from V and 7 bases from J; bases unmatched to any gene: 1. This CDR3 comprises 13 residues. The DNA of the CDR3 is TGTGCCAGCAGTGGACAGGGAAATTCACCCCTCCACTTT. Amino acid sequence: CASSGQGNSPLHF.

This clonotype was observed a handful of times. The chain couples TRBV6-5 to TRBJ1-6; 8 bases line up with TRBD1. The ends lost 2 bases at V and 9 bases at J; junction bases unmatched: 9. Germline V CDR1 and CDR2: MNHEY, SVGAGI. The CDR3 contains 16 residues. This chain's CDR3 is CASSYGTGEYGSPLHF. The DNA of the CDR3 is TGTGCCAGCAGTTACGGGACAGGAGAATATGGTTCACCCCTCCACTTT.

This clonotype was counted a few times. The rearrangement uses TRBV20-1 and TRBJ2-3, with 11 positions matching TRBD2. The V and J ends lost 2 bases and 1 base, in that order; junction bases with no gene match: 14. The CDR3 runs 19 residues. Germline CDR1 and CDR2: DFQATT and SNEGSKA (reference sequence). CDR3 amino acids: CSARPVSGGLAEGTDTQYF. The CDR3 DNA sequence: TGCAGTGCTAGACCCGTGAGCGGGGGACTAGCGGAGGGCACAGATACGCAGTATTTT.

This clonotype was seen a few times. The chain carries TRBV7-9 and TRBJ2-5, with TRBD2 as a possible D gene (5 bases). CDR3 size: 16 residues. CDR1 SEHNR and CDR2 FQNEAQ come from the germline V gene (reference sequence). V lost 4 bases, J lost 2 bases, and 17 bases lay in between. The CDR3 nucleotides are TGTGCCAGCAGCTGGATTAAAAGCGGAGTTCAAGAGACCCAGTACTTC. The encoded protein is CASSWIKSGVQETQYF.